Listed here are 6 T cell receptor beta chains from one sample, sequenced in a study of identical twins. TCRdb re-called the 5' RACE reads with MiXCR, one entry per CDR3 protein. The sample includes roughly 1,500,000 distinct CDR3 sequences, about 32% of them seen just once. Sequences were obtained from cord blood. The receptors stem from a newborn girl in good health.

A few counts support this clonotype. The chain combines TRBV6-1 with TRBJ1-2; D is uncertain. V was clipped by 2 bases and J by 9 bases, with 10 bases between them. The CDR3 consists of 12 residues. The V gene's germline CDR1 is MNHNS and CDR2 SASEGT. CDR3 sequence reads: CASSELRGSYTF. The DNA of the CDR3 is TGTGCCAGCAGTGAACTTCGGGGAAGCTACACCTTC.

The genes are TRBV30 and TRBJ1-2; D not certain. The CDR3 is made up of 15 amino acids. Trimming pared 0 bases from V and 3 bases from J, leaving 14 bases between. Germline loops: CDR1 GTSNPN, CDR2 SVGIG (reference sequence). The CDR3 nucleotides read TGTGCCTGGAGTGTATTCCGAGCGGAGGACTATGGCTACACCTTC. Residues: CAWSVFRAEDYGYTF.

Turning to this clonotype: The junction departs from the called germline gene at one end, perhaps through a read error. This chain joins TRBV10-3 and TRBJ2-7, with 8 nucleotides matching TRBD1. This CDR3 has 13 residues. The germline V gene has CDR1 ENHRY and CDR2 SYGVKD. CDR3 region: CAISGTGHYGQYF. CDR3 coding DNA: TGTGCCATCTCTGGGACAGGTCACTACGGGCAGTACTTC.

The chain has TRBV10-2 and TRBJ2-3; the D is unclear. In germline, CDR1 is WSHSY, CDR2 SAAADI. Trimming cost V 7 bases and J 2 bases, with 10 bases left between them. The CDR3 sequence is 13 residues long. CDR3 region: CASNRVHTDTQYF. The CDR3 nucleotides are TGCGCCAGCAACCGGGTCCACACAGATACGCAGTATTTT.

The V gene is TRBV6-6, the J gene TRBJ2-5; D is possibly TRBD1 (5 bases). The J call is in doubt because the DNA end fits TRBJ2-7 better. The CDR3 covers 12 residues. CDR1 and CDR2 (germline): MNHNY, SVGAGI (reference sequence). The CDR3 region is CASSYQGFEQYF. CDR3 coding DNA: TGTGCCAGCAGTTACCAGGGTTTCGAGCAGTACTTC.

The chain employs TRBV29-1 and TRBJ2-3; D perhaps matches TRBD2 (5 bases). V was cut by 3 bases and J by 13 bases, with 17 bases left in between. The CDR3 spans 12 residues. Germline CDR1 SQVTM, CDR2 ANQGSEA. CDR3 nucleotide sequence: TGCAGCGTTGACGATGGAGGCCAAACGGAGTATTTT. Translated: CSVDDGGQTEYF.